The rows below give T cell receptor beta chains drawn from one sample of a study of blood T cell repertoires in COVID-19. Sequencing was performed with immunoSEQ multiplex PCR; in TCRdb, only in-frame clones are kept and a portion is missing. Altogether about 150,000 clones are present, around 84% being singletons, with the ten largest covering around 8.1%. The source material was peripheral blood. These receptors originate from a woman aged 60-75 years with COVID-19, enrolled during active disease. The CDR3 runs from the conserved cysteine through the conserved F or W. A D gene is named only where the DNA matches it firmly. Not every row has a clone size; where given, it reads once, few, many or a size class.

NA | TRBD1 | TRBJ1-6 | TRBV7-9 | CASSLGTGGYNSPLHF | TGTGCCAGCAGCCTCGGGACAGGGGGATATAATTCACCCCTCCACTTT
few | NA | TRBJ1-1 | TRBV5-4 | CASSQNTEAFF | TGTGCCAGCAGCCAGAACACTGAAGCTTTCTTT
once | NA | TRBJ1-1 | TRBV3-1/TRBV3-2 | CASSQGAGNTEAFF | TGTGCCAGCAGCCAGGGCGCAGGGAACACTGAAGCTTTCTTT
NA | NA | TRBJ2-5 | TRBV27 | CASSGTGGSQYF | TGTGCCAGCAGTGGTACAGGAGGGTCCCAGTACTTC
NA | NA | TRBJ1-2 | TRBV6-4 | CASSERGGYGYTF | TGTGCCAGCAGTGAAAGGGGAGGCTATGGCTACACCTTC
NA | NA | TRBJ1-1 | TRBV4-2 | CASSPLGGTEAFF | TGTGCCAGCAGCCCCCTCGGAGGTACTGAAGCTTTCTTT
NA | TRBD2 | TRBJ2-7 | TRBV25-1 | CASSWGGRAYPLEQYF | TGTGCCAGCAGTTGGGGGGGTAGGGCTTACCCCCTCGAGCAGTACTTC
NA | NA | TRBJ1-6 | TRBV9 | CASSGAPSNSPLHF | TGTGCCAGCAGCGGGGCCCCCTCCAATTCACCCCTCCACTTT
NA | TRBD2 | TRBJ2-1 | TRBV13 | CASSPGTSGSLEQFF | TGTGCCAGCAGCCCGGGGACTAGCGGGAGTCTTGAGCAGTTCTTC
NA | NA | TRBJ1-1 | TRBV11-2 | CASSLETGSTEAFF | TGTGCCAGCAGCTTGGAAACAGGTTCCACTGAAGCTTTCTTT
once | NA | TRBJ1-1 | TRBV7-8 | CASSLLQGNTEAFF | TGTGCCAGCAGCTTATTACAGGGGAACACTGAAGCTTTCTTT
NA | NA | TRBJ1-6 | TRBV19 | CASRPSGSYNSPLHF | TGTGCCAGTAGGCCTAGCGGCTCCTATAATTCACCCCTCCACTTT
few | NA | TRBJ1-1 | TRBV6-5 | CASRRDTQINTEAFF | TGTGCCAGCAGACGGGACACCCAGATCAACACTGAAGCTTTCTTT
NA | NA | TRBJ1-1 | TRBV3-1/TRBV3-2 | CASSPLNTEAFF | TGTGCCAGCAGCCCCTTGAACACTGAAGCTTTCTTT
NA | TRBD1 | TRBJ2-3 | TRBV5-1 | CASRGQSGTDTQYF | TGCGCCAGCAGGGGACAGTCCGGCACAGATACGCAGTATTTT
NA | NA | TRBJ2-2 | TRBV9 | CASSVQRSTGELFF | TGTGCCAGCAGCGTACAGCGGTCCACCGGGGAGCTGTTTTTT
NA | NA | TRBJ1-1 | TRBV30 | CAWKIGNLVAFF | TGTGCCTGGAAGATCGGGAACCTAGTGGCTTTCTTT
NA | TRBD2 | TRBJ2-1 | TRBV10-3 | CAISEVAGGVSYNEQFF | TGTGCCATCAGTGAGGTAGCGGGAGGGGTCTCCTACAATGAGCAGTTCTTC
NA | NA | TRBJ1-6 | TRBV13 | CASSANLQTSPLHF | TGTGCCAGCAGCGCGAACCTACAGACTTCACCCCTCCACTTT
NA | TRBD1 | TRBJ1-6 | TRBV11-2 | CASSPRDSFDSPLHF | TGTGCCAGCAGCCCTCGGGACAGCTTTGATTCACCCCTCCACTTT
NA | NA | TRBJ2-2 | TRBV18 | CASSPFIRTASTGELFF | TGTGCCAGCTCACCCTTCATCCGGACAGCGAGCACCGGGGAGCTGTTTTTT
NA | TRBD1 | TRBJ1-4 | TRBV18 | CASSPRGEKLFF | TGTGCCAGCTCACCCAGGGGGGAAAAACTGTTTTTT
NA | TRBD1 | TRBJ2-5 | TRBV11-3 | CASSLGGTGSKETQYF | TGTGCCAGCAGCTTAGGAGGGACAGGGTCTAAAGAGACCCAGTACTTC
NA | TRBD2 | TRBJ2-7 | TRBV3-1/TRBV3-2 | CASSQGGLAEEGQYF | TGTGCCAGCAGCCAAGGTGGACTAGCGGAGGAGGGGCAGTACTTC
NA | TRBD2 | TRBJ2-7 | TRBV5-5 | CASSLGLAGGTNEQYF | TGTGCCAGCAGCTTGGGGCTAGCGGGAGGGACTAACGAGCAGTACTTC
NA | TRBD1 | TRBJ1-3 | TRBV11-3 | CASSPYDRGLGNTIYF | TGTGCCAGCAGCCCCTACGACAGGGGGCTTGGAAACACCATATATTTT
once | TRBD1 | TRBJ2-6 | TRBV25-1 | CASSGQDRARTGANVLTF | TGTGCCAGCAGTGGGCAGGACAGGGCAAGGACTGGGGCCAACGTCCTGACTTTC
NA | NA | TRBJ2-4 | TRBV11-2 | CASSQPGQAKNIQYF | TGTGCCAGCAGCCAACCAGGTCAGGCCAAAAACATTCAGTACTTC
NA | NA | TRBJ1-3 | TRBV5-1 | CASSFQAGSTGNTIYF | TGCGCCAGCAGCTTCCAGGCGGGCTCAACTGGAAACACCATATATTTT
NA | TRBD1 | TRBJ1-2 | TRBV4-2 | CASSQTGSGYGYTF | TGTGCCAGCAGCCAGACAGGGTCGGGCTATGGCTACACCTTC
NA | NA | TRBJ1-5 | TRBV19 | CASRPMGGSNQPQHF | TGTGCCAGTAGGCCTATGGGGGGGAGCAATCAGCCCCAGCATTTT
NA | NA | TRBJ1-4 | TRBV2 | CASSVSRTAEKLFF | TGTGCCAGCAGTGTCTCGAGGACAGCTGAAAAACTGTTTTTT
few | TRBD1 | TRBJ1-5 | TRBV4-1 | CASSLVITGGRNQPQHF | TGCGCCAGCAGCCTCGTCATTACAGGGGGCCGGAATCAGCCCCAGCATTTT
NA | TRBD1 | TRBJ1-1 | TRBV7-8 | CASSSRDRSTEAFF | TGTGCCAGCAGCTCCCGGGACAGAAGCACTGAAGCTTTCTTT
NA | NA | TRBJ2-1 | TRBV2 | CASSDPGGAGNEQFF | TGTGCCAGCAGTGACCCAGGAGGGGCGGGCAATGAGCAGTTCTTC
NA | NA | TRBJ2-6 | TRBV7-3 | CASSFDRPSGANVLTF | TGTGCCAGCAGCTTTGACAGACCCTCTGGGGCCAACGTCCTGACTTTC
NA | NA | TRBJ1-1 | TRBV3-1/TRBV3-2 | CASSNRGGTEAFF | TGTGCCAGCAGCAACAGAGGAGGGACTGAAGCTTTCTTT
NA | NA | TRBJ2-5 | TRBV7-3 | CASSLGGVQETQYF | TGTGCCAGCAGCCTGGGAGGAGTCCAAGAGACCCAGTACTTC
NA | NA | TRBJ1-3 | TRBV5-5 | CASRSTVTGNTIYF | TGTGCCAGCAGGTCAACAGTAACTGGAAACACCATATATTTT
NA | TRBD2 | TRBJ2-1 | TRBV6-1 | CASSEQASGGLYNEQFF | TGTGCCAGCAGTGAACAGGCTAGCGGGGGCCTCTACAATGAGCAGTTCTTC
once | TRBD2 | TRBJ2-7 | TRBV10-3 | CAISEGLAHEQYF | TGTGCCATCAGTGAGGGACTAGCGCACGAGCAGTACTTC
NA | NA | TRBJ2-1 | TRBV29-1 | CSVGKSSYNEQFF | TGCAGCGTTGGTAAGAGCTCCTACAATGAGCAGTTCTTC
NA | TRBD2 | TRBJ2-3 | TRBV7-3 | CASSLAGGRTDTQYF | TGTGCCAGCAGCTTGGCGGGGGGGCGGACAGATACGCAGTATTTT
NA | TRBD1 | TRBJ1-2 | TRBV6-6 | CASTPGQGAVYGYTF | TGTGCCAGCACCCCCGGACAGGGTGCGGTCTATGGCTACACCTTC
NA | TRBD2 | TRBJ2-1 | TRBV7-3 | CASSYSGRTYNEQFF | TGTGCCAGCAGCTATAGCGGGAGGACTTACAATGAGCAGTTCTTC
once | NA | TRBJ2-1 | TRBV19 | CASRNLLATRSSYNEQFF | TGTGCCAGTAGGAACCTCCTAGCGACCAGAAGCTCCTACAATGAGCAGTTCTTC
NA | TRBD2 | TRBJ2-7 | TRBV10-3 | CAIKSGLAGYEQYF | TGTGCCATCAAATCGGGACTAGCGGGTTACGAGCAGTACTTC
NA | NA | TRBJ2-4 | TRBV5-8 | CASSLRSGSGNIQYF | TGTGCCAGCAGCTTGAGGTCAGGGTCAGGAAACATTCAGTACTTC